Listed here are 3 T cell receptor beta chains from one sample, sequenced in a study of blood T cells in healthy people across ages. PCR was performed a second time for about 7 to 12 cycles using a sample-barcoded 5' primer and a J-beta primer mix. TCRdb re-called the 5' RACE reads through MiXCR, storing one row per CDR3 protein. The sample holds roughly 1.9 million distinct CDR3 sequences, about two fifths seen once. Sequencing input: blood. These receptors came from a human donor in good health.

The chain joins TRBV5-1 to TRBJ1-6; 7 bases agree with TRBD1. The CDR3 totals 16 residues. The J segment lost 2 bases and the V segment lost 0 bases, leaving 2 bases of the junction unmatched. Germline V lookup: CDR1 SGHRS, CDR2 YFSETQ. CDR3 nucleotides: TGCGCCAGCAGCTTGGGACAGGGTACCTATAATTCACCCCTCCACTTT. Protein: CASSLGQGTYNSPLHF.

The rearrangement uses TRBV20-1 and TRBJ2-6, with TRBD1 identical over 8 bases. This CDR3 spans 16 amino acids. Germline V CDR1 and CDR2: DFQATT, SNEGSKA (reference sequence). V lost 3 bases and J lost 1; bases outside the gene matches: 5. The CDR3 sequence is CSARDRVRSGANVLTF. Here the CDR3 DNA reads TGCAGTGCTAGGGACAGGGTTAGGTCTGGGGCCAACGTCCTGACTTTC.

About this clonotype itself: An end of the junction does not agree with germline; a read error may underlie this. V usage is TRBV7-3 and J usage is TRBJ2-3; 10 bases fit TRBD2. Germline CDR1 SGHTA, CDR2 FQGTGA. The CDR3 consists of 14 residues. The DNA of the CDR3 is TGTGCCAGCAGCCGAGCGGGGGGGCTGGATACGCGGTATTTT. This gives the protein CASSRAGGLDTRYF. Looking up the rest from reference TRBV7-3 and TRBJ2-3 gives the full variable domain: GAGVSQTPSNKVTEKGKYVELRCDPISGHTALYWYRQSLGQGPEFLIYFQGTGAADDSGLPNDRFFAVRPEGSVSTLKIQRTERGDSAVYLCASSRAGGLDTRYFGPGTRLTVL.